This TCR beta chain was identified during a study of identifying expanded T cells in peripheral blood. Study-level points and caveats: Clone count variance between approximately 2-week samples rose with total template count. Approximately 1.1 clones differed between technical replicates, versus around 15 and 18 over time.

This clone was observed once. Its antigen remains unknown. During the collection period, no donor immune events like infections were recorded. Some clones are missing from TCRdb's copy, which holds only in-frame ones; the method was immunoSEQ multiplex PCR. The table includes 60,000 to 65,000 clones, about four fifths detected once. The ends lost 5 bases at V and 5 bases at J; junction bases unmatched: 6. CDR1 and CDR2 (germline): SEHNR, FQNEAQ (reference sequence). The CDR3 extends over 14 amino acids. This receptor was taken from a person aged 18 to 70 in good health. The sample taken for sequencing was blood. The genes are TRBV7-9 and TRBJ2-5, with TRBD1 matching 9 bases. The CDR3 DNA reads TGTGCCAGCAGCATGGGACAGGGAGGGGAGACCCAGTACTTC. This sequence encodes CASSMGQGGETQYF.